This T cell receptor (beta chain) was captured by sequencing in a study of shared T cell receptors in the human thymus. V lost 2 bases, J lost 8 bases, and 11 bases lay in between. The length of the CDR3 is 13 residues. CDR1 and CDR2 (germline): SGHNT, YYREEE (reference sequence). Clones were read by immunoSEQ multiplex PCR, and TCRdb kept only the in-frame ones, dropping some. The sample includes 630,000 or so clones, about 90% of them seen just once. This same sample was also part of a study on human thymus T cells. That source adds: Surgeons resected thymus tissue during corrective heart surgery. An apparent bias in V and J gene usage was seen in thymic and blood repertoires. Related research found strongly overlapping thymic repertoires in unrelated individuals.

The clonotype was recovered from a boy in the first two years of life with a congenital heart defect. The chain joins TRBV5-4 to TRBJ2-1; unclear D gene. Specimen: thymocytes. CDR3 DNA: TGTGCCAGCAGCTTCAGGCCTTTCGATGAGCAGTTCTTC. Its protein product is CASSFRPFDEQFF.